These T cell receptor beta chains were read from a single sample in a study of blood T cell repertoires in COVID-19. Profiling relied on immunoSEQ multiplex PCR, and the TCRdb table lists in-frame clones only, not all of them. The data show around 100,000 clones, 74% seen once. The sample comprised peripheral blood. The receptor set was obtained from a man aged 70 or older with COVID-19, enrolled during active disease. CDR3s include the opening cysteine and the closing phenylalanine or tryptophan. D genes are given only for firm matches. Size tells how often a clone was seen (once, few, many) or the class of an expanded clone, and some rows leave it out.

abundance: .; j_gene: TRBJ2-1; d_gene: .; v_gene: TRBV11-2; CDR3nt: TGTGCCAGCAGCTTTGGACAGCCCTACAATGAGCAGTTCTTC; CDR3aa: CASSFGQPYNEQFF
abundance: .; j_gene: TRBJ1-5; d_gene: .; v_gene: TRBV30; CDR3nt: TGTGCCTGGAGTGTAGGAGGGTTCGGGGGAAATCAGCCCCAGCATTTT; CDR3aa: CAWSVGGFGGNQPQHF
abundance: .; j_gene: TRBJ2-4; d_gene: .; v_gene: TRBV6-2/TRBV6-3; CDR3nt: TGTGCCAGCAGTTCCTTAGCCAAAAACATTCAGTACTTC; CDR3aa: CASSSLAKNIQYF
abundance: .; j_gene: TRBJ2-3; d_gene: .; v_gene: TRBV19; CDR3nt: TGTGCCAGTAGTATACGACTCAGCACAGATACGCAGTATTTT; CDR3aa: CASSIRLSTDTQYF
abundance: .; j_gene: TRBJ2-1; d_gene: .; v_gene: TRBV5-1; CDR3nt: TGCGCCAGCAGCATGGGGGACACCGCCTACAATGAGCAGTTCTTC; CDR3aa: CASSMGDTAYNEQFF
abundance: .; j_gene: TRBJ1-6; d_gene: .; v_gene: TRBV7-9; CDR3nt: TGTGCCAGCACCTCCCTCGGGATCGGTTCACCCCTCCACTTT; CDR3aa: CASTSLGIGSPLHF
abundance: once; j_gene: TRBJ2-7; d_gene: TRBD1; v_gene: TRBV6-5; CDR3nt: TGTGCCAGCAGTAAAAGGACAGGGGGCGATTACGAGCAGTACTTC; CDR3aa: CASSKRTGGDYEQYF
abundance: .; j_gene: TRBJ2-1; d_gene: TRBD2; v_gene: TRBV19; CDR3nt: TGTGCCACGCTTCAGACTAGCGGGAGCTCCTACAATGAGCAGTTCTTC; CDR3aa: CATLQTSGSSYNEQFF
abundance: .; j_gene: TRBJ1-6; d_gene: .; v_gene: TRBV20-1; CDR3nt: TGCAGTGCTAGTATCAGGGGTTGGAATTCACCCCTCCACTTT; CDR3aa: CSASIRGWNSPLHF
abundance: once; j_gene: TRBJ1-2; d_gene: TRBD1; v_gene: TRBV29-1; CDR3nt: TGCAGCGTGGGGACAGGGCTGGGTCTTGGCTACACCTTC; CDR3aa: CSVGTGLGLGYTF
abundance: .; j_gene: TRBJ2-5; d_gene: TRBD2; v_gene: TRBV28; CDR3nt: TGTGCCAGCACGGGACTAGCGGGAGGCAGGAAAGAGACCCAGTACTTC; CDR3aa: CASTGLAGGRKETQYF
abundance: medium-sized; j_gene: TRBJ2-5; d_gene: TRBD2; v_gene: TRBV2; CDR3nt: TGTGCCAGCACGGGACTAGCGGGAGAGAGGGAGACCCAGTACTTC; CDR3aa: CASTGLAGERETQYF
abundance: few; j_gene: TRBJ2-3; d_gene: .; v_gene: TRBV6-2/TRBV6-3; CDR3nt: TGTGCCAGCAGTTACGGTAGGCGGGGTGCTAGCACAGATACGCAGTATTTT; CDR3aa: CASSYGRRGASTDTQYF
abundance: .; j_gene: TRBJ2-5; d_gene: TRBD2; v_gene: TRBV15; CDR3nt: TGTGCCACCAGCAGAGACGGGACTAGCGGGGAAGAGACCCAGTACTTC; CDR3aa: CATSRDGTSGEETQYF
abundance: .; j_gene: TRBJ2-7; d_gene: .; v_gene: TRBV6-6; CDR3nt: TGTGCCAGCACCCACTCCGGGGATCGCTCCTACGAGCAGTACTTC; CDR3aa: CASTHSGDRSYEQYF
abundance: .; j_gene: TRBJ2-1; d_gene: TRBD2; v_gene: TRBV10-3; CDR3nt: TGTGCCACCCGGACTACTAGCGGGACTACTGACAATGAGCAGTTCTTC; CDR3aa: CATRTTSGTTDNEQFF
abundance: once; j_gene: TRBJ1-6; d_gene: TRBD1; v_gene: TRBV23-1; CDR3nt: TGCGCCAGCAGCCCCCGCTTACGAGGGGGCCGTTCACCCCTCCACTTT; CDR3aa: CASSPRLRGGRSPLHF
abundance: .; j_gene: TRBJ1-1; d_gene: .; v_gene: TRBV4-3; CDR3nt: TGCGCCAGCAGCCATTATGAACAGTTGAACACTGAAGCTTTCTTT; CDR3aa: CASSHYEQLNTEAFF
abundance: .; j_gene: TRBJ2-7; d_gene: .; v_gene: TRBV6-5; CDR3nt: TGTGCCAGCAGTTACTCATCGTCAGGGGGGTGGGAGCAGTACTTC; CDR3aa: CASSYSSSGGWEQYF
abundance: few; j_gene: TRBJ2-5; d_gene: TRBD2; v_gene: TRBV5-4; CDR3nt: TGTGCCAGCAGAGTGACTAGCGGGCCCCAAGAGACCCAGTACTTC; CDR3aa: CASRVTSGPQETQYF
abundance: .; j_gene: TRBJ2-2; d_gene: .; v_gene: TRBV27; CDR3nt: TGTGCCAGCAGTTTATACGACGGACACGGGGAGCTGTTTTTT; CDR3aa: CASSLYDGHGELFF
abundance: .; j_gene: TRBJ1-1; d_gene: TRBD1; v_gene: TRBV5-4; CDR3nt: TGTGCCAGCAGTCCCCCACCGGGACAGTCCCCTGAAGCTTTCTTT; CDR3aa: CASSPPPGQSPEAFF
abundance: .; j_gene: TRBJ2-1; d_gene: TRBD1; v_gene: TRBV6-4; CDR3nt: TGTGCCAGCAGCGGACAGGGTGGCCATGAGCAGTTCTTC; CDR3aa: CASSGQGGHEQFF
abundance: .; j_gene: TRBJ2-7; d_gene: TRBD1; v_gene: TRBV6-2/TRBV6-3; CDR3nt: TGTGCCAGCAGCCGCGACAGGGGGCCTTCTCCCTACGAGCAGTACTTC; CDR3aa: CASSRDRGPSPYEQYF
abundance: few; j_gene: TRBJ2-7; d_gene: TRBD2; v_gene: TRBV3-1/TRBV3-2; CDR3nt: TGTGCCAGCAGCCCCCTACCCCCCTGGGGGGGAGGCCTCTACGAGCAGTACTTC; CDR3aa: CASSPLPPWGGGLYEQYF
abundance: .; j_gene: TRBJ2-4; d_gene: .; v_gene: TRBV27; CDR3nt: TGTGCCAGCAGTTCCTTCGGGGTACGGGCCAAAAACATTCAGTACTTC; CDR3aa: CASSSFGVRAKNIQYF
abundance: .; j_gene: TRBJ2-3; d_gene: TRBD2; v_gene: TRBV9; CDR3nt: TGTGCCAGCAGCTCGCGTAGCGGGAGGACCTCGGATACGCAGTATTTT; CDR3aa: CASSSRSGRTSDTQYF
abundance: .; j_gene: TRBJ2-5; d_gene: TRBD1; v_gene: TRBV28; CDR3nt: TGTGCCAGCTACCCTCGTGGACAGGGGACCCAAGAGACCCAGTACTTC; CDR3aa: CASYPRGQGTQETQYF
abundance: .; j_gene: TRBJ2-3; d_gene: .; v_gene: TRBV28; CDR3nt: TGTGCCAGCAGTTTCTACGTAGATACGCAGTATTTT; CDR3aa: CASSFYVDTQYF
abundance: .; j_gene: TRBJ1-4; d_gene: .; v_gene: TRBV21-1; CDR3nt: TGTGCCAGCAGCAAGATCGGTTGGACAGCAACTAATGAAAAACTGTTTTTT; CDR3aa: CASSKIGWTATNEKLFF
abundance: .; j_gene: TRBJ2-7; d_gene: TRBD1; v_gene: TRBV28; CDR3nt: TGTGCCAGCAGCCGCGCCGGGACAGGCTCCTACGAGCAGTACTTC; CDR3aa: CASSRAGTGSYEQYF
abundance: .; j_gene: TRBJ1-1; d_gene: .; v_gene: TRBV4-1; CDR3nt: TGCGCCAGCAGCCAAAGATTCATCGGGCGGGGCATGAACACTGAAGCTTTCTTT; CDR3aa: CASSQRFIGRGMNTEAFF
abundance: .; j_gene: TRBJ2-1; d_gene: TRBD2; v_gene: TRBV7-2; CDR3nt: TGTGCCAGCAGCTTAGACCGGCGGCTAGCGGGATGGTTCTTC; CDR3aa: CASSLDRRLAGWFF
abundance: few; j_gene: TRBJ1-6; d_gene: .; v_gene: TRBV28; CDR3nt: TGTGCCAGCAGTTATCGGTCCTATAATTCACCCCTCCACTTT; CDR3aa: CASSYRSYNSPLHF
abundance: few; j_gene: TRBJ2-6; d_gene: .; v_gene: TRBV5-1; CDR3nt: TGCGCCAGCAGCTTGTCCCAGGGGCTCTTCTCTGGGGCCAACGTCCTGACTTTC; CDR3aa: CASSLSQGLFSGANVLTF
abundance: .; j_gene: TRBJ2-2; d_gene: TRBD2; v_gene: TRBV7-3; CDR3nt: TGTGCCAGCAGCTCCTTCCCGGGACTAGCGGAGGACACCGGGGAGCTGTTTTTT; CDR3aa: CASSSFPGLAEDTGELFF
abundance: many; j_gene: TRBJ2-7; d_gene: TRBD2; v_gene: TRBV7-9; CDR3nt: TGTGCCAGCAGCTTAGTCACTAGCGGGAGTTACGAGCAGTACTTC; CDR3aa: CASSLVTSGSYEQYF
abundance: once; j_gene: TRBJ2-5; d_gene: TRBD2; v_gene: TRBV19; CDR3nt: TGTGCCAGTCGCAATCCTGGCGGGAGTAGGGAGACCCAGTACTTC; CDR3aa: CASRNPGGSRETQYF
abundance: .; j_gene: TRBJ2-7; d_gene: TRBD2; v_gene: TRBV7-9; CDR3nt: TGTGCCAGCAGCCTAACTAGCGGGAACGAGCAGTACTTC; CDR3aa: CASSLTSGNEQYF
abundance: .; j_gene: TRBJ1-2; d_gene: TRBD1; v_gene: TRBV6-6; CDR3nt: TGTGCCAGCAGTCAACGGACAGGGGGCGCGATCGGTGGCTACACCTTC; CDR3aa: CASSQRTGGAIGGYTF
abundance: .; j_gene: TRBJ2-7; d_gene: .; v_gene: TRBV19; CDR3nt: TGTGCCAGTAGTTCTTTCGGGTCATACGAGCAGTACTTC; CDR3aa: CASSSFGSYEQYF
abundance: few; j_gene: TRBJ2-1; d_gene: TRBD2; v_gene: TRBV7-9; CDR3nt: TGTGCCAGCAGCCCCGCTAGCGGGCGTGCGGAGCAGTTCTTC; CDR3aa: CASSPASGRAEQFF